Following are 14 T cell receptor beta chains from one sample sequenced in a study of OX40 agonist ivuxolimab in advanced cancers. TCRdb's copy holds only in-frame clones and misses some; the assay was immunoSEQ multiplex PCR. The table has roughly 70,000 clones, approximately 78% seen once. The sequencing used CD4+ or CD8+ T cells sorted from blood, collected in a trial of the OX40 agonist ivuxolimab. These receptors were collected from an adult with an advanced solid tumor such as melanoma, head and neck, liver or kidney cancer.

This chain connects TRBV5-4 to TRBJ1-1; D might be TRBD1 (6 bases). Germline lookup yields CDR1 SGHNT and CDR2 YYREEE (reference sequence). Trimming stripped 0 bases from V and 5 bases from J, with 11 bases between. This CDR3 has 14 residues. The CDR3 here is CASSLGGTGTEAFF. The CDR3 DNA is TGTGCCAGCAGCTTGGGGGGTACAGGGACTGAAGCTTTCTTT.

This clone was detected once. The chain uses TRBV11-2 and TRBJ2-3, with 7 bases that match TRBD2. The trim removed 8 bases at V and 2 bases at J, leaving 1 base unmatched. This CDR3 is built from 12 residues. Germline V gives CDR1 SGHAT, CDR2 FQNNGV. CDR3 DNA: TGTGCCAGCGGGGACTACACAGATACGCAGTATTTT. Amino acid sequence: CASGDYTDTQYF.

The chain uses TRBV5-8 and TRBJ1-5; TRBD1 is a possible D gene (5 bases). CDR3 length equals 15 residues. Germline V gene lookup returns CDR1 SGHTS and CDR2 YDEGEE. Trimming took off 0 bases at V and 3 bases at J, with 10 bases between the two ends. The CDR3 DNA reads TGTGCCAGCAGCTTGGGGGGACGGTTCAATCAGCCCCAGCATTTT. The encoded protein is CASSLGGRFNQPQHF.

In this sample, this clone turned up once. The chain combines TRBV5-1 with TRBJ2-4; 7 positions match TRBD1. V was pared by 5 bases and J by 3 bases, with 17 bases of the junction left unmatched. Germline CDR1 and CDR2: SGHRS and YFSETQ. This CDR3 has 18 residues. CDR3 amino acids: CASRDPRRGQQDKNIQYF. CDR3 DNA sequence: TGCGCCAGCAGGGACCCACGACGGGGACAGCAGGACAAAAACATTCAGTACTTC.

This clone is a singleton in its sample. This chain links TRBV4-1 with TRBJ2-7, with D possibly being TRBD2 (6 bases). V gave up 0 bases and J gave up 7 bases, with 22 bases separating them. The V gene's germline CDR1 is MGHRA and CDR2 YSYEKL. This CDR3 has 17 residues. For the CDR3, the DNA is TGCGCCAGCAGCCAAGATTGGCAGGCTGGACTAATGGTGGAGCAGTACTTC. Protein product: CASSQDWQAGLMVEQYF.

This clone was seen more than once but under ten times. CDR3 bases: TGTGCCAGCAGTTACGTAAGCTACACCTTC. Its protein is CASSYVSYTF. The J gene is TRBJ1-2, the V gene TRBV6-6; D gene uncertain. Germline loops: CDR1 MNHNY, CDR2 SVGAGI (reference sequence). The ends were cut back, 2 bases at V and 9 bases at J, with 4 bases in the middle. CDR3 size: 10 residues.

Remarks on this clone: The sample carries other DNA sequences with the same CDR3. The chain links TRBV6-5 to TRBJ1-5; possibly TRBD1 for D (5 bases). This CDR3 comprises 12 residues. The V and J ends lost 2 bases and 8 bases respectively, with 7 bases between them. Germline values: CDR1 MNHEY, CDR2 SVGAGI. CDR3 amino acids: CASSYRGEPQHF. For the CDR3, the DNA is TGTGCCAGCAGTTACAGGGGAGAGCCCCAGCATTTT.

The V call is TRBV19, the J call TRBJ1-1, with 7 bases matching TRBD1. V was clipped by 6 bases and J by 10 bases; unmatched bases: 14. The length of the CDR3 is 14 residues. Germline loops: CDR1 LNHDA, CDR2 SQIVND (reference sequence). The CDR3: CASRSLGQAGGAFF. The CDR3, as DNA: TGTGCCAGTAGATCACTCGGACAGGCCGGCGGAGCTTTCTTT. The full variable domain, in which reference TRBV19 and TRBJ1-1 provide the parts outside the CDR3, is DGGITQSPKYLFRKEGQNVTLSCEQNLNHDAMYWYRQDPGQGLRLIYYSQIVNDFQKGDIAEGYSVSREKKESFPLTVTSAQKNPTAFYLCASRSLGQAGGAFFGQGTRLTVV.

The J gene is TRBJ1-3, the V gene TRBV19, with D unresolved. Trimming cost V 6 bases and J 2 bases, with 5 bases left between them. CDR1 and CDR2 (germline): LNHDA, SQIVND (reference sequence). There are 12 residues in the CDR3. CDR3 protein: CASRKTGNTIYF. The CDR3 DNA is TGTGCCAGTAGAAAGACTGGAAACACCATATATTTT.

CDR3 sequence reads: CASRNLEGAYEQYF. CDR3 in DNA: TGTGCCAGCAGGAACTTAGAGGGGGCCTACGAGCAGTACTTC. This chain joins TRBV2 and TRBJ2-7; the D gene is possibly TRBD1 (6 bases). Germline V CDR1 and CDR2: SNHLY, FYNNEI. V lost 6 bases, J lost 2 bases, and 14 bases lay in between. The CDR3 runs 14 residues.

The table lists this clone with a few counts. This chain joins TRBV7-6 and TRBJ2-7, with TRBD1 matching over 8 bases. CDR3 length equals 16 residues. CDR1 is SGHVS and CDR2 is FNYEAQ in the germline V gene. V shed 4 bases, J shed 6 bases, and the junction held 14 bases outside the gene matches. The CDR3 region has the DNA TGTGCCAGCAGCTACCGGGACGCTACAACAGGGGGCGAGCAGTACTTC. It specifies CASSYRDATTGGEQYF.

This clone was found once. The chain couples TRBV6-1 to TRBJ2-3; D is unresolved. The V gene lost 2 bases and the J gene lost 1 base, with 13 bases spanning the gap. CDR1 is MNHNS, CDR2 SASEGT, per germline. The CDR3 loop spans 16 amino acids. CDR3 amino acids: CASSEKGRPRTDTQYF. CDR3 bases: TGTGCCAGCAGTGAAAAAGGCAGGCCCCGCACAGATACGCAGTATTTT.

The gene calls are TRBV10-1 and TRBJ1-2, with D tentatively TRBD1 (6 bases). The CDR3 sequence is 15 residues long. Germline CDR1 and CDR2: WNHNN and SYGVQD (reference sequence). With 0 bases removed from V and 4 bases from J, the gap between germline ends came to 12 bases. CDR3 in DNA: TGCGCCAGCAGTGAGTCGAACGGACAGTCCTATGGCTACACCTTC. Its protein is CASSESNGQSYGYTF.

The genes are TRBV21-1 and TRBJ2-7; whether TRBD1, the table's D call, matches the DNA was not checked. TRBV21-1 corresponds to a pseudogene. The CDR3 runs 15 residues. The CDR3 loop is CASSPWARCNYEQYF. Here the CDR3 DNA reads TGTGCCAGCAGCCCCTGGGCAAGGTGTAACTACGAGCAGTACTTC.